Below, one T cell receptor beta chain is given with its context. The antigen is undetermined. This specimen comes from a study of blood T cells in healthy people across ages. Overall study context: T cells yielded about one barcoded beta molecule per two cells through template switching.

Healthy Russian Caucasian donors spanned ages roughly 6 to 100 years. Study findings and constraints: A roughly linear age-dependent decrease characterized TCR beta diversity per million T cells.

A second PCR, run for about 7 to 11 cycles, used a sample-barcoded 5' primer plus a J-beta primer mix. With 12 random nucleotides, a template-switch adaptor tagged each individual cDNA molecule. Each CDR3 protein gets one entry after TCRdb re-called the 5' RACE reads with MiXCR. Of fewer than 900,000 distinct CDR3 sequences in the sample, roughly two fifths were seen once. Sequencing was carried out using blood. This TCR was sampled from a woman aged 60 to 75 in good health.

The CDR3 is CASSFRTGRESGANVLTF. CDR3 DNA: TGTGCCAGCAGTTTCCGGACAGGCCGAGAGTCTGGGGCCAACGTCCTGACTTTC. The V call is TRBV27, the J call TRBJ2-6; 7 bases are shared with TRBD1. In germline, CDR1 is MNHEY, CDR2 SMNVEV (reference sequence). After removal of 3 bases from V and 1 base from J, the junction contained 9 bases not matched to a gene. The CDR3 has 18 residues.